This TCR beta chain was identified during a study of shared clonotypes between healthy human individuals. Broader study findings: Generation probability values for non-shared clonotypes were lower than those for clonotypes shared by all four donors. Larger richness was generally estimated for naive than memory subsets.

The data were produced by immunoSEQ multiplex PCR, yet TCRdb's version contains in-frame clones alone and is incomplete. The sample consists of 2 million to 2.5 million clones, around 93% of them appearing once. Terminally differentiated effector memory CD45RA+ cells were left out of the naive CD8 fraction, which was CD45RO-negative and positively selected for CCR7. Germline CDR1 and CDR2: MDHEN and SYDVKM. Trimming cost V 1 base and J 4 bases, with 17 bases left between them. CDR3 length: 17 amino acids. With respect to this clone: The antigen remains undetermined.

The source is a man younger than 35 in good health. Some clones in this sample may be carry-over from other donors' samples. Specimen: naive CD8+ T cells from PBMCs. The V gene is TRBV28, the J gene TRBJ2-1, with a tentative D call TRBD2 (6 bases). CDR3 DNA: TGTGCCAGCAGTTTATATTCGGGCGGGACCACTTACAATGAGCAGTTCTTC. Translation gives CASSLYSGGTTYNEQFF.